The T cell receptor beta chain under discussion was sequenced for a study of blood T cell repertoires in COVID-19. Study context: Samples of COVID-19 (acute and convalescent) were obtained from the United States, Italy and Spain. T cells, B-cell-depleted T cells, or PBMCs supplied cDNA or gDNA.

Germline V CDR1 and CDR2: MDHEN, SYDVKM. The CDR3 is made up of 15 amino acids. Losses at the gene ends were 6 bases for V and 2 bases for J; bases not matched to a gene: 7. The table lists this clone with a count of one. The authors' processing: Amplified reference gene primers provided the basis for estimating nucleated cell counts. Profiling relied on immunoSEQ multiplex PCR, and the TCRdb table lists in-frame clones only, not all of them. D and trimming were read from the DNA, whereas the V and J calls and clone size are those reported in that table. This table has about 97,000 clones, approximately 91% appearing once.

Sequences were obtained from peripheral blood. The chain has TRBV28 and TRBJ1-5; TRBD1 agrees at 7 bases. The TCR comes from a man aged 50-59 years with acute or convalescent COVID-19. The CDR3 is CASSPTGMGNQPQHF. In nucleotides, the CDR3 is TGTGCCAGCAGCCCGACAGGGATGGGCAATCAGCCCCAGCATTTT.